Given below is one T cell receptor (beta chain) in context. This clonotype appeared many times. Its target antigen remains unknown. Base qualities are missing; no much larger clone stands one base away. TCR beta VDJ combination and CDR3 sequence profiling used genomic DNA as the template. An Illumina HiSeq 2000 was used for TCR repertoire sequencing. The authors processed their data as follows. TRBV/TRBJ rearrangement plots, CDR3 size and DJ length profiles, and Simpson's diversity index were used to evaluate the repertoires. The immunodominant clone was defined as the most abundant DNA sequence in deep sequencing data. CDR3 amino acid sequences were checked for sharing between subjects and were compared against published repertoires and the VDJdb database. The raw public data were reprocessed by TCRdb itself: fastp quality trimming at Q25, MiXCR clonotype calling, in-frame beta chains only. Every distinct CDR3 protein forms one entry, paired with its most common genes and DNA. These V and J calls derive from TCRdb rather than the authors' analysis. The sample includes approximately 160,000 distinct CDR3 sequences, with approximately 43% observed a single time. The ten largest clones take up 1.1% of the sample.

Trimming removed 6 bases from V and 7 bases from J, leaving 9 bases between the germline ends. Based on the germline V gene, the CDR1 and CDR2 sequences are MNHEY and SVGEGT. The CDR3 holds 11 amino acids from the cysteine to the phenylalanine. Only the CDR3 part of the read is kept: 33 bases, read in frame from the first base. The data originate from a study of CD8+CD57+ T cells in acquired aplastic anemia (dated by TCRdb to the late 2010s). Context from the whole study: Extracted DNA from sorted CD4+ and CD8+ cells averaged approximately 3 ug, ranging from about 0.2 to 30 ug. An average of roughly 10 million reads for CD4+ cells and 11.0 million reads for CD8+ cells was obtained from healthy donor samples. The paper as a whole reports these results and caveats: About 30 CD8+ CDR3 sequences were found to be shared between patients and controls, but these sequences appeared to be highly expressed in patients and within the immunodominant clones of the patients. Between patients and healthy controls, no significant difference in CD8+ Simpson's diversity was found (P=0.060).

The study deep-sequenced TCR repertoires of sorted CD4+ and CD8+ blood T cells from severe aplastic anemia patients and healthy subjects. Ficoll-Paque density gradient centrifugation was used to isolate peripheral blood mononuclear cells. Before DNA extraction, CD4+ and CD8+ T cells were sorted by FACS or by magnetic beads. The source of this sequence is a human donor in good health. Recombination connected TRBV6-2 or TRBV6-3 to TRBJ2-5, with TRBD1 tentatively as D gene (7 bases match). Sequenced sample: sorted CD4+, CD8+, or CD8+CD57+ T cells (not recorded which) from PBMCs. The DNA sequence follows: TGTGCCAGCAGCCAGGGGGGGACCCAGTACTTC. It encodes CASSQGGTQYF.